This TCR beta chain comes out of a study of blood T cell repertoires in COVID-19. CDR3 length equals 14 residues. V lost 8 bases to trimming and J lost 5 bases; unmatched junction nucleotides: 7. Germline CDR1 reads MNHEY; CDR2 reads SVGAGI. The protocol was immunoSEQ multiplex PCR, while the TCRdb copy is restricted to in-frame clones and leaves out a portion. The table shows roughly 130,000 clones, with about four fifths occurring only once. Material for sequencing was peripheral blood. This receptor was identified in a woman in her fifties or sixties with acute or convalescent COVID-19. V is TRBV6-5 and J is TRBJ2-3, with 10 bases that match TRBD2. CDR3 amino acids: CASSSSGGVDTQYF. In nucleotides, the CDR3 is TGTGCCAGCTCGTCTAGCGGGGGTGTAGATACGCAGTATTTT.